The rows below give T cell receptor beta chains drawn from one sample of a study of graft-versus-host responses after intestinal transplantation. TCRdb's table, derived via immunoSEQ multiplex PCR, lists solely in-frame clones and lacks some. This table holds fewer than 130,000 clones, around 93% found once. Which antigens these TCRs recognize remains unknown. Sequences were derived from unstimulated CD8+ T cells sorted from spleen or lymph node cells, sampled before intestinal transplant. The receptors were gathered from a human donor who received an intestinal transplant. The CDR3 runs from the conserved cysteine through the conserved F or W. Fields, in order: J gene, clone size, D gene, V gene, CDR3 protein, CDR3 DNA. D genes are given only for firm matches. The size of a clone is reported for some rows only, either as once, few or many, or as a class for expanded clones.

>TRBJ2-3|-|TRBD1|TRBV29-1
CSVTIPGQGADTQYF
TGCAGCGTGACAATCCCGGGACAGGGAGCAGATACGCAGTATTTT
>TRBJ1-1|-|-|TRBV6-1
CASSEDSMNTEAFF
TGTGCCAGCAGCGAGGACAGCATGAACACTGAAGCTTTCTTT
>TRBJ2-5|-|-|TRBV11-2
CASSLVASSTRDNRETQYF
TGTGCCAGCAGCTTAGTGGCTTCCTCAACTCGGGACAACCGGGAGACCCAGTACTTC
>TRBJ2-2|-|TRBD1|TRBV15
CATSARQGGELFF
TGTGCCACCAGCGCACGACAGGGTGGGGAGCTGTTTTTT
>TRBJ1-3|-|-|TRBV7-9
CASSPGGNTIYF
TGTGCCAGCAGCCCTGGGGGGAACACCATATATTTT
>TRBJ1-1|-|-|TRBV27
CASSPPGTNEAFF
TGTGCCAGCAGTCCCCCGGGGACAAACGAAGCTTTCTTT
>TRBJ2-5|-|-|TRBV19
CASSTWMGGLYF
TGTGCCAGTAGTACCTGGATGGGTGGGTTGTACTTC
>TRBJ2-1|-|-|TRBV27
CASSLRGIYNEQFF
TGTGCCAGCAGTTTAAGGGGTATCTACAATGAGCAGTTCTTC
>TRBJ2-3|-|-|TRBV30
CAWSVGQSTDTQYF
TGTGCCTGGAGTGTTGGACAGAGCACAGATACGCAGTATTTT
>TRBJ2-3|-|TRBD2|TRBV18
CASSRGLAGPTDTQYF
TGTGCCAGCTCACGGGGACTAGCGGGACCCACAGATACGCAGTATTTT
>TRBJ2-5|-|TRBD2|TRBV4-1
CASSREGQETQYF
TGCGCCAGCAGCCGGGAGGGCCAAGAGACCCAGTACTTC
>TRBJ1-5|-|-|TRBV2
CASSVWQGNQPQHF
TGTGCCAGCAGTGTATGGCAGGGGAATCAGCCCCAGCATTTT
>TRBJ1-4|-|TRBD1|TRBV27
CASSLSGATGGTNEKLFF
TGTGCCAGCAGTTTATCGGGGGCGACAGGGGGCACTAATGAAAAACTGTTTTTT
>TRBJ1-1|-|-|TRBV4-1
CASSQGRGGSNTEAFF
TGCGCCAGCAGCCAGGGACGGGGAGGATCGAACACTGAAGCTTTCTTT
>TRBJ1-1|once|-|TRBV6-1
CASRGGNTEAFF
TGTGCCAGCAGAGGGGGGAACACTGAAGCTTTCTTT
>TRBJ2-5|-|-|TRBV2
CASSEGGRETQYF
TGTGCCAGCAGTGAGGGGGGTAGAGAGACCCAGTACTTC
>TRBJ1-2|-|-|TRBV25-1
CASSPNSYYGYTF
TGTGCCAGCAGTCCTAATTCCTACTATGGCTACACCTTC
>TRBJ2-7|few|TRBD2|TRBV19
CASSITSGSINEQYF
TGTGCCAGTAGTATAACCAGCGGGAGTATCAACGAGCAGTACTTC
>TRBJ2-7|once|TRBD2|TRBV2
CASRASGSGDEQYF
TGTGCCAGCAGGGCTAGCGGGAGTGGAGACGAGCAGTACTTC
>TRBJ2-1|-|TRBD2|TRBV13
CASSSGLADLSSYNEQFF
TGTGCCAGCAGCTCGGGACTAGCGGATTTAAGCTCCTACAATGAGCAGTTCTTC
>TRBJ2-7|-|-|TRBV10-1
CASSESGRAEQYF
TGCGCCAGCAGTGAGTCGGGTCGCGCCGAGCAGTACTTC
>TRBJ2-1|-|-|TRBV5-8
CASSGRTDVYNEQFF
TGTGCCAGCAGCGGCAGGACAGACGTGTACAATGAGCAGTTCTTC
>TRBJ2-7|-|-|TRBV4-1
CASSHGGHEQYF
TGCGCCAGCAGCCATGGGGGACACGAGCAGTACTTC
>TRBJ1-5|-|-|TRBV5-6
CASSSFGGQPQHF
TGTGCCAGCAGCTCCTTTGGGGGTCAGCCCCAGCATTTT
>TRBJ2-7|-|-|TRBV10-3
CAISDNRNEQYF
TGTGCCATCAGTGACAACAGGAACGAGCAGTACTTC
>TRBJ1-1|-|-|TRBV5-8
CASSLAVLATEAFF
TGTGCCAGCAGCTTGGCCGTCCTGGCAACTGAAGCTTTCTTT
>TRBJ1-2|-|-|TRBV5-6
CASSLAGLRGPVGYTF
TGTGCCAGCAGCTTGGCCGGTTTGAGGGGACCCGTCGGCTACACCTTC
>TRBJ1-2|-|TRBD1|TRBV7-9
CASSLTGGNGYTF
TGTGCCAGCAGCTTAACAGGGGGGAATGGCTACACCTTC
>TRBJ1-3|few|-|TRBV9
CASSVGSVSGNTIYF
TGTGCCAGCAGCGTAGGGTCTGTCTCTGGAAACACCATATATTTT
>TRBJ2-1|-|-|TRBV7-9
CASSPPAGRRREQFF
TGTGCCAGCAGCCCCCCAGCGGGCCGGCGTAGGGAGCAGTTCTTC
>TRBJ2-6|-|-|TRBV27
CASSSLTDLSGANVLTF
TGTGCCAGCAGTTCACTCACGGACTTATCTGGGGCCAACGTCCTGACTTTC
>TRBJ2-1|-|TRBD1|TRBV9
CASSAPRTGETAGQFF
TGTGCCAGCAGCGCGCCCCGGACAGGGGAAACCGCTGGGCAGTTCTTC
>TRBJ2-5|-|-|TRBV27
CASSQADTQETQYF
TGTGCCAGCAGTCAAGCCGATACCCAAGAGACCCAGTACTTC
>TRBJ2-1|once|TRBD2|TRBV6-5
CASRATSGSKNEQFF
TGTGCCAGCAGAGCTACTAGCGGGAGCAAAAATGAGCAGTTCTTC
>TRBJ2-7|-|-|TRBV9
CASSVGNDYEQYF
TGTGCCAGCAGCGTAGGTAACGACTACGAGCAGTACTTC
>TRBJ2-7|once|TRBD1|TRBV5-6
CASSIGTGVGYEQYF
TGTGCCAGCAGCATTGGGACAGGGGTGGGCTACGAGCAGTACTTC